This T cell receptor beta chain was recovered during a study of cytomegalovirus exposure and HLA in healthy donors. Study-wide context: Researchers previously reported finding more than 100 million unique TCR beta sequences from around 200 million T cells. Study results and caveats: The listing of roughly 160 TCR beta chains classed them as cytomegalovirus-associated. A later analysis linked a missense variant in DCLRE1C to the trimming of TCR beta V and J genes.

The PCR contained 60 Vbeta and 13 Jbeta primers. The repertoire was sequenced with immunoSEQ multiplex PCR; TCRdb's copy has only in-frame clones and lacks some. The data contain over 110,000 clones, approximately 83% of them singletons. About this clone itself: What it recognizes is unknown. A read error may produce the germline difference seen at one junction end. The sample has other DNA sequences that encode this CDR3 too.

The germline V gene encodes CDR1 SGHTA and CDR2 FQGNSA. CDR3 length: 12 amino acids. This receptor was identified in a male donor in good health and CMV-seronegative. Input material: PBMCs. The chain uses TRBV7-2 and TRBJ1-1; TRBD1 aligns across 7 bases. The CDR3, as DNA: TGCGCCAGCGGGGGACAGCTGACTGAAGCTTTCTTT. It codes for CASGGQLTEAFF.